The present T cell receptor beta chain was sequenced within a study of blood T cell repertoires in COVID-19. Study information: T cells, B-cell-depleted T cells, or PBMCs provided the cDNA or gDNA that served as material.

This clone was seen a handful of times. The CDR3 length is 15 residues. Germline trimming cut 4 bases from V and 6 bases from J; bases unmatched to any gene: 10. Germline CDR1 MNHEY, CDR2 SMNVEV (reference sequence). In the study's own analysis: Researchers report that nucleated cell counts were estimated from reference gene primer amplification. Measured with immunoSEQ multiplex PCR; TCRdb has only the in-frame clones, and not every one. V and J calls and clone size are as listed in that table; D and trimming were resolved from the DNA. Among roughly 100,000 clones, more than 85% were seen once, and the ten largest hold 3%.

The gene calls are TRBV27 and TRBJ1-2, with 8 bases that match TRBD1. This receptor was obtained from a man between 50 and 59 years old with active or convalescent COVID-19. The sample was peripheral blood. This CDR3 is CASSSLGQGQDGYTF. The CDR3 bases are TGTGCCAGCAGTTCCCTCGGACAGGGCCAGGATGGCTACACCTTC.